Listed below are T cell receptor beta chains from one sample, sequenced in a study of molecular identifiers for immune sequencing clone quantification. A single record per CDR3 protein comes from TCRdb applying MiXCR to the PCR reads. The sample records around 320,000 distinct CDR3 sequences, under 25% being singletons. The sample consisted of naive CD8+ T cells from blood, with Jurkat cell RNA spiked in. Every receptor here comes from a human donor in good health. Some libraries in this study had Jurkat cell RNA spiked in. Each CDR3 is given with its conserved first and last residue. D genes are given only for firm matches. Clone sizes are given selectively: once, few, many, or a class where the clone is expanded.

TRBJ2-3,-,TRBV7-2,-,TGTGCCAGCAGCTGCGCCATCGTAGGTGTAGATACGCAGTATTTT,CASSCAIVGVDTQYF
TRBJ2-3,few,TRBV12-5,TRBD2,TGTGCTAGTGGTTTGGGTAGCGGGGGGAGCACAGATACGCAGTATTTT,CASGLGSGGSTDTQYF
TRBJ2-7,many,TRBV7-9,TRBD1,TGTGCCAGCAGCTTAGCCCAGGGGGCGCTTTACGAGCAGTACTTC,CASSLAQGALYEQYF
TRBJ1-1,few,TRBV20-1,-,TGCAGTGCTAGAGATCAGGGACACTCTTTGGCGGCTGAAGCTTTCTTT,CSARDQGHSLAAEAFF
TRBJ2-7,-,TRBV29-1,TRBD1,TGCAGCGTTGAGGGAGGACAGGGTTTCTCCTACGAGCAGTACTTC,CSVEGGQGFSYEQYF
TRBJ2-7,many,TRBV2,TRBD1,TGTGCCAGGGAGGACAGGGGTTCTTCCAGCGAGCAGTACTTC,CAREDRGSSSEQYF
TRBJ2-5,many,TRBV13,-,TGTGCCAGCAGCTCCGGACTAGGGGGAGAGACCCAGTACTTC,CASSSGLGGETQYF
TRBJ1-3,many,TRBV28,TRBD1,TGTGCCAGCAGTCGAACAGGGGACTCTGGAAACACCATATATTTT,CASSRTGDSGNTIYF
TRBJ2-3,-,TRBV9,-,TGTGCCAGCGCTACCAGCGGGAGCACAGATACGCAGTATTTT,CASATSGSTDTQYF
TRBJ2-7,few,TRBV2,-,TGTGCCAGCAGTAAACCCGGGGCTAAGTTATCTTACGAGCAGTACTTC,CASSKPGAKLSYEQYF
TRBJ1-1,-,TRBV4-1,-,TGCGCCAGCAGCCACGCGCAGGGGATAGACACTGAAGCTTTCTTT,CASSHAQGIDTEAFF
TRBJ1-1,few,TRBV4-3,-,TGCGCCAGCAGCCAAGGCAGGTACAGTGCTTTCTTT,CASSQGRYSAFF
TRBJ2-7,-,TRBV5-1,-,TGCGCCAGCAGCCTCCAGGGTCGTCCCAACGAGCGGTACTTC,CASSLQGRPNERYF
TRBJ2-3,-,TRBV12-3/TRBV12-4,TRBD2,TGTGCCAGCAGTTTAGTGGGACTAGACCCTACAGATACGCAGTATTTT,CASSLVGLDPTDTQYF
TRBJ2-5,-,TRBV2,-,TGTGCCAGCAGCGTTACTTACCAAGAGACCCAGTACTTC,CASSVTYQETQYF